Each of the 26 T cell receptor beta chains below was sequenced from the same sample in a study of cytomegalovirus exposure and HLA in healthy donors. Method: immunoSEQ multiplex PCR; TCRdb's copy keeps in-frame clones and lacks some. The sample consists of about 190,000 clones, around 81% of them appearing once. Sequencing input: PBMCs. Receptor source: a woman between 18 and 30 years old in good health and CMV-seropositive.

The chain joins TRBV11-2 to TRBJ2-7, with D perhaps TRBD1 (5 bases). The V and J ends lost 1 base and 2 bases respectively, with 6 bases between them. This CDR3 contains 13 residues. Germline V CDR1 and CDR2: SGHAT, FQNNGV. CDR3 DNA sequence: TGTGCCAGCAGCTTAGCAGGGACCTACGAGCAGTACTTC. It is translated as CASSLAGTYEQYF.

The chain uses TRBV2 and TRBJ1-6; 9 bases are a match to TRBD1. V was clipped by 8 bases and J by 7 bases; unmatched bases: 12. The CDR3 is 16 amino acids. The germline V gene has CDR1 SNHLY and CDR2 FYNNEI. CDR3 region: CASQGGQGSWNSPLHF. CDR3 DNA sequence: TGTGCCAGCCAAGGGGGACAGGGTTCGTGGAATTCACCCCTCCACTTT.

This sequence joins TRBV7-2 and TRBJ2-3; a weak D match, TRBD2 (5 bases). This CDR3 region has 14 residues. The V gene's germline CDR1 is SGHTA and CDR2 FQGNSA. Trimming cost V 1 base and J 9 bases, with 14 bases left between them. Here the CDR3 reads CASSLGGREETQYF. The CDR3 DNA reads TGTGCCAGCAGCTTAGGAGGGCGTGAAGAAACGCAGTATTTT.

The sample holds a few counts of this clone. The chain recombines TRBV2 with TRBJ2-1, with a weak D call TRBD2 (7 bases). This CDR3 has 15 amino acids. V was trimmed by 6 bases and J by 6 bases, leaving 18 bases between them. The germline V gene has CDR1 SNHLY and CDR2 FYNNEI. CDR3 sequence reads: CASRQRGGASNEQFF. The CDR3 DNA sequence: TGTGCCAGCAGACAAAGGGGGGGGGCAAGCAATGAGCAGTTCTTC.

The V call is TRBV2, the J call TRBJ2-1; a weak D match, TRBD1 (5 bases). Germline CDR1 reads SNHLY; CDR2 reads FYNNEI. This CDR3 has 11 residues. V lost 5 bases and J lost 8, with 7 bases in between. The CDR3 reads CASSRGYEQFF. CDR3 nucleotide sequence: TGTGCCAGCAGTAGGGGTTATGAGCAGTTCTTC.

This clone appeared once. The rearrangement links TRBV11-3 to TRBJ2-2; possible D gene TRBD1, 5 bases. The CDR3 sequence is 17 residues long. V dropped 1 base and J dropped 2 bases, with 14 bases sitting between them. Germline CDR1 SGHNT, CDR2 YENEEA. CDR3 sequence: CASSLGGWGRNTGELFF. The CDR3 DNA follows: TGTGCCAGCAGCTTAGGGGGTTGGGGCAGAAACACCGGGGAGCTGTTTTTT.

V and J are TRBV5-1 and TRBJ2-7, with 9 positions matching TRBD1. Looked up from germline, CDR1 is SGHRS and CDR2 is YFSETQ. V shed 2 bases and J 5 bases; nucleotides not matched to a gene: 5. This CDR3 has 14 amino acids. The DNA for the CDR3 is TGCGCCAGCAGCTTCGGACAGGGGATCCACGAGCAGTACTTC. As protein: CASSFGQGIHEQYF.

The chain joins TRBV6-5 to TRBJ1-5; D might be TRBD1 (6 bases). The length of the CDR3 is 12 residues. The germline gives CDR1 MNHEY, CDR2 SVGAGI. Between the trimmed V and J ends, which lost 4 bases and 9 bases, there was a span of 10 bases. This CDR3 is CASSSQGRPQHF. The CDR3 DNA sequence: TGTGCCAGCAGTTCCCAGGGGCGGCCCCAGCATTTT.

The J gene is TRBJ2-7, the V gene TRBV7-8, with 11 bases fitting TRBD2. Germline values: CDR1 SGHVS, CDR2 FQNEAQ. The CDR3 runs to 18 residues. V lost 3 bases, J lost 4 bases, and 14 bases stayed unmatched. CDR3 amino acids: CASSFADSGGAIRYEQYF. The CDR3 DNA follows: TGTGCCAGCAGCTTTGCCGATAGCGGGGGGGCCATTAGGTACGAGCAGTACTTC.

The chain joins TRBV4-1 to TRBJ1-1, with D maybe TRBD1 (5 bases). The length of the CDR3 is 16 residues. CDR1 and CDR2 (germline): MGHRA, YSYEKL. Deletions cut 0 bases from V and 2 bases from J, with 13 bases between. The CDR3 DNA reads TGCGCCAGCAGCCAAGATGTGAACAGGCAAAACACTGAAGCTTTCTTT. Amino acid sequence: CASSQDVNRQNTEAFF.

This rearrangement joins TRBV1 to TRBJ1-1; the table's D call of TRBD1 was not tested on the DNA. TRBV1 is recorded as a pseudogene. This CDR3 spans 16 amino acids. The CDR3 DNA is TGCACCAGCAGCCAAGATACCCCTCCACAGAGACAGGGAGCTTTCTTT. It encodes CTSSQDTPPQRQGAFF.

The chain has TRBV18 and TRBJ1-1, with D hard to call. This CDR3 has 14 amino acids. The germline V gene encodes CDR1 KGHSH and CDR2 LQKENI. V gave up 0 bases and J gave up 0 bases, with 5 bases separating them. CDR3: CASSPPGVNTEAFF. The CDR3 DNA follows: TGTGCCAGCTCACCACCGGGCGTGAACACTGAAGCTTTCTTT. The entire variable domain, with the rest obtained from reference TRBV18 and TRBJ1-1, is as follows: NAGVMQNPRHLVRRRGQEARLRCSPMKGHSHVYWYRQLPEEGLKFMVYLQKENIIDESGMPKERFSAEFPKEGPSILRIQQVVRGDSAAYFCASSPPGVNTEAFFGQGTRLTVV.

For the CDR3, the DNA is TGTGCCAGCAGTGAATTAGGCAGGGGGAGCTCCTACGAGCAGTACTTC. Its translation is CASSELGRGSSYEQYF. The chain links TRBV25-1 to TRBJ2-7; TRBD1 agrees at 7 bases. This CDR3 has 16 amino acids. Germline-derived CDR1 and CDR2 are MGHDK and SYGVNS. The V and J ends lost 1 base and 0 bases, in that order; junction bases with no gene match: 6.

The chain couples TRBV15 to TRBJ1-1; D is unclear. The V end was cut by 5 bases, the J end by 4 bases, with 17 bases between. This CDR3 region has 15 residues. Germline V gives CDR1 LNHNV, CDR2 YYDKDF (reference sequence). In DNA, the CDR3 is TGTGCCACCAGCGCAAGGGCGGGGTTGCGCACTGAAGCTTTCTTT. Amino acids: CATSARAGLRTEAFF.

This chain joins TRBV7-3 and TRBJ2-5; no definite D call. The CDR3 consists of 15 residues. Per germline, CDR1 SGHTA and CDR2 FQGTGA. Between the trimmed V and J ends, which lost 5 bases and 2 bases, there was a span of 15 bases. This CDR3 reads CASSPSGGNQETQYF. CDR3 DNA sequence: TGTGCCAGCAGCCCGTCTGGCGGAAATCAAGAGACCCAGTACTTC.

The CDR3 reads CATSHGGEQFF. The CDR3, as DNA: TGTGCCACCTCCCACGGGGGTGAGCAGTTCTTC. The rearrangement links TRBV6-5 to TRBJ2-1; tentative D call: TRBD2 (6 bases). V was shortened by 10 bases and J by 9 bases, with 13 bases between the two germline ends. The germline CDR1 and CDR2 sequences are MNHEY and SVGAGI. This CDR3 has 11 residues.

V usage is TRBV5-1 and J usage is TRBJ2-3; D is perhaps TRBD1 (6 bases). CDR1 and CDR2 (germline): SGHRS, YFSETQ. The CDR3 is 15 amino acids. V lost 4 bases and J 4 bases, leaving 16 bases between the germline ends. The CDR3 loop is CASSTLQQGSDTQYF. The CDR3 DNA follows: TGCGCCAGCAGCACACTACAACAGGGATCAGATACGCAGTATTTT.

The chain carries TRBV5-1 and TRBJ1-3, with TRBD1 matching 11 bases. J gave up 3 bases and V 4 bases, and 3 bases lay outside the gene matches. Germline CDR1 and CDR2: SGHRS and YFSETQ. This CDR3 is built from 15 residues. The DNA of the CDR3 is TGCGCCAGCAGCGTGGACAGGGGGCTTGGAAACACCATATATTTT. Its protein product is CASSVDRGLGNTIYF.

The chain couples TRBV4-2 to TRBJ1-2; TRBD1 might be the D (6 bases). Trimming removed 1 base at V and 6 bases at J, with 12 bases between. The germline gives CDR1 LGHNA, CDR2 YNFKEQ. CDR3 length: 14 amino acids. CDR3 coding DNA: TGTGCCAGCAGCCAAGGTGGGGGGGGCAATGGCTACACCTTC. It specifies CASSQGGGGNGYTF.

The CDR3 coding sequence is TGTGCCAGCAGCTTAGTGGCTGATAGCAATCAGCCCCAGCATTTT. As protein: CASSLVADSNQPQHF. The chain links TRBV7-2 to TRBJ1-5; no definite D call. The germline gives CDR1 SGHTA, CDR2 FQGNSA. The CDR3 is 15 amino acids. Trimming took 1 base from V and 0 from J, leaving 7 bases between them.

The chain recombines TRBV27 with TRBJ2-5; TRBD2 aligns across 7 bases. The CDR3 is made up of 15 amino acids. Germline V lookup: CDR1 MNHEY, CDR2 SMNVEV (reference sequence). V was pared by 6 bases and J by 4 bases, with 11 bases of the junction left unmatched. CDR3 loop: CASRRRLAEAETQYF. The CDR3 DNA is TGTGCCAGCAGGCGCCGACTAGCTGAAGCAGAGACCCAGTACTTC.

The rearrangement uses TRBV6-5 and TRBJ1-5; D possibly corresponds to TRBD1 (6 bases). This CDR3 comprises 13 residues. Trimming left V 0 bases short and J 10 bases short, with 10 bases between. Germline values: CDR1 MNHEY, CDR2 SVGAGI. The CDR3 here is CASSYSQGSPQHF. The CDR3 DNA follows: TGTGCCAGCAGTTACTCACAGGGAAGTCCCCAGCATTTT.

The V gene is TRBV4-2, the J gene TRBJ1-5, with D possibly matching TRBD1 (6 bases). V shed 3 bases and J shed 4 bases, with 22 bases lying between them. The CDR3 covers 18 residues. CDR1 is LGHNA and CDR2 is YNFKEQ in the germline V gene. The CDR3 nucleotides are TGTGCCAGCAGCCAGGAATGGACAGCCGAGGGGTCTAATCAGCCCCAGCATTTT. Translation: CASSQEWTAEGSNQPQHF.

The V call is TRBV6-5, the J call TRBJ1-6, with TRBD1 as a possible D gene (5 bases). From germline, CDR1 is MNHEY and CDR2 SVGAGI. CDR3 size: 15 residues. The V end was cut by 4 bases, the J end by 7 bases, with 14 bases between. CDR3: CASSSGRGTNSPLHF. The CDR3 coding sequence is TGTGCCAGCAGTTCCGGGAGGGGAACGAATTCACCCCTCCACTTT.

V and J are TRBV29-1 and TRBJ1-1, with a tentative D call TRBD1 (6 bases). V lost 7 bases to trimming and J lost 0 bases, with 12 bases between them. CDR1 is SQVTM and CDR2 is ANQGSEA in the germline V gene. The CDR3 length is 13 residues. CDR3 in amino acids: CSATGHLNTEAFF. CDR3 DNA: TGCAGCGCGACGGGACATTTGAACACTGAAGCTTTCTTT.

This chain uses TRBV7-9 with TRBJ1-3; the match to TRBD1 covers 12 bases. Looked up from germline, CDR1 is SEHNR and CDR2 is FQNEAQ (reference sequence). CDR3 length: 19 amino acids. Trimming took 4 bases from V and 2 from J; bases not matched to a gene: 12. CDR3 DNA sequence: TGTGCCAGCAGCTCCCCGGGACAGGGGGCGCCCATAACTGGAAACACCATATATTTT. Translated: CASSSPGQGAPITGNTIYF.